This T cell receptor beta chain was sequenced during a study of brain T cells in children with intractable seizures (dated by TCRdb to about 2021). Regarding the study in general: Resected brain tissue from 50 or so pediatric epilepsy surgery cases was initially screened for immune gene transcripts with a NanoString immunology panel. Among the 12 selected surgery cases, eight also had pre-surgery blood sequenced, leaving four with brain tissue only.

Concerning this clone: Its antigen remains unidentified. Per-nucleotide qualities are absent, and no much larger clonotype sits a single base away.

TCR beta chain sequences were generated from genomic DNA using the immunoSEQ assay. Concerning the study's data processing: CDR3 sequences that did not begin with the conserved framework cysteine at position 104 were removed manually. Clonality was calculated as one minus the normalized Shannon's Diversity Index, with values ranging from 0 (maximal diversity) to 1 (oligoclonal). To check whether a given CDR3 had different frequencies in two samples, for example brain versus blood, chi-squared comparison-of-proportions tests were used. Public clonotypes were identified through searches of immuneACCESS, and similarity to known antiviral clonotypes was evaluated with the VDJdb browser. This is the immuneACCESS table as TCRdb keeps it, with only in-frame sequences that have V and J called. A part of the clones is gone; compared with another copy, unresolved V genes explain less than half, and the rest is unexplained. That table is the source of V, J and clone size, and D and trimming were worked out from the DNA. The sample table lists 65,000 to 85,000 clones, roughly 91% of them with a count of one. The ten largest clones represent 1.5% of the sample.

Between the V and J ends, shortened by 0 bases and 4 bases respectively, the junction contains 16 bases. Counted from cysteine to phenylalanine, this CDR3 has 16 amino acids. The kept DNA is CDR3 alone, 48 bases in frame from the first base. The germline V gene specifies SGDLS as CDR1 and YYNGEE as CDR2. The time point label here, explained by the study, means: resected brain tissue, or blood drawn just prior to surgery. The surgery cases with the highest brain T cell transcript signatures were chosen for TCR beta chain sequencing of brain tissue, and also of blood when blood was available. Before surgery, patients had received at least one anti-epileptic drug. The TCR-sequenced patients were children whose drug-resistant epilepsy was caused by tuberous sclerosis complex, focal cortical dysplasia, Rasmussen encephalitis or hemimegalencephaly. Bulk genomic DNA was extracted from unsorted brain tissue and whole blood with the Monarch genomic DNA purification kit.

Study-wide findings and limitations: Viral specificity was inferred solely from CDR3 sequence similarity, and the HCMV serostatus of the patients was not known. Because sequencing depth differed between pre- and post-surgery blood, the absence of clones from the pre-surgery sample may reflect undersampling.

The V and J genes are TRBV9 and TRBJ1-2; the D segment cannot be called with confidence. The receptor was isolated from a boy younger than two with tuberous sclerosis and intractable seizures. The sequences come from peripheral blood, collected at surgery. CDR3 protein: CASSVGGQQYGYGYTF. The bases read TGTGCCAGCAGCGTAGGTGGGCAGCAATACGGCTATGGCTACACCTTC.